This T cell receptor (beta chain) came from a study of T-cell reconstitution after alpha-beta-depleted transplantation in children. The V end was cut by 1 base, the J end by 6 bases, with 12 bases between. The V gene's germline CDR1 is LGHNA and CDR2 YSLEER. This CDR3 has 15 residues. This clonotype was observed a few times. TCRbeta library preparation incorporated unique molecular identifiers. TCRdb analysed the PCR reads with MiXCR anew, one entry per CDR3 protein. In the table there are approximately 590,000 distinct CDR3 sequences, 8% to 11% of which are singletons. The specimen was PBMCs from the stem cell graft donor, collected from the stem cell graft. The chain uses TRBV4-3 and TRBJ2-2; D remains unclear. The receptor was derived from a human donor who donated a stem cell graft to a child with acute myeloid leukemia. As DNA, the CDR3 is TGCGCCAGCAGCCAAGGGGGTGGGATTTCCGGGGAGCTGTTTTTT. This sequence encodes CASSQGGGISGELFF.